This record looks at one T cell receptor beta chain sequence and its context. Its cognate antigen is unknown. Deep TCR-beta sequencing used DNA from uncultured naive and memory CD4+ T cells. Profiling relied on immunoSEQ multiplex PCR, and the TCRdb table lists in-frame clones only, not all of them. Altogether tens of thousands of clones are present, approximately 94% being singletons, with the ten largest covering around 0.13%. The data stem from a study of CD4 T cells in relation to SARS-CoV-2 and coronaviruses. Study overall: The HLA restriction of the shared crossreactive spike epitopes was mapped.

Unexposed donor CD4+ T cells date from 2011-2018, before the COVID-19 pandemic. General study results and limits: In roughly 60% of donors, memory CD4+ clonotypes crossrecognized SARS-CoV-2 and at least one common cold coronavirus spike. According to naive versus memory sequencing, detected responses are memory recall, not newly primed.

Trimming cost V 2 bases and J 4 bases; bases outside gene matches: 6. Germline-derived CDR1 and CDR2 are SGHVS and FQNEAQ. The CDR3 is made up of 16 amino acids. The TCR comes from a human donor in good health. This chain joins TRBV7-8 and TRBJ2-3; 10 bases fit TRBD2. What was sequenced was naive CD4+ T cells from PBMCs. This sample's subset: naive CD4+ T cells isolated by negative enrichment. The CDR3 is CASSLNLAGGSDTQYF. CDR3 DNA: TGTGCCAGCAGCTTAAACTTAGCGGGAGGATCAGATACGCAGTATTTT.